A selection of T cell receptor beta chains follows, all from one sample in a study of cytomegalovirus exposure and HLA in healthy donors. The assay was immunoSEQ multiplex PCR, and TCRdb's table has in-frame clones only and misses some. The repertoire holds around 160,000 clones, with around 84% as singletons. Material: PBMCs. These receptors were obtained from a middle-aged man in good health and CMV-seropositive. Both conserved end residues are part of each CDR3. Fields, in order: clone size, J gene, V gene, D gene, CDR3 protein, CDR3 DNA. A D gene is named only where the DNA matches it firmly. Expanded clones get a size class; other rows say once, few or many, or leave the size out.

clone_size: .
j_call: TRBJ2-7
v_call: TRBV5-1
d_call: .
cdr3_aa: CASSYPGRVAYEQYF
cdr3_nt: TGCGCCAGCAGCTACCCCGGGCGGGTCGCCTACGAGCAGTACTTC

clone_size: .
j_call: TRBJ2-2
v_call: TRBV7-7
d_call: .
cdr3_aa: CASSQGNANTGELFF
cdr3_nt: TGTGCCAGCAGCCAGGGGAACGCGAACACCGGGGAGCTGTTTTTT

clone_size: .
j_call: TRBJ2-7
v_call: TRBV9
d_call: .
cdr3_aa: CASSDSSNEQYF
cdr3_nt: TGTGCCAGCAGCGACTCTAGCAACGAGCAGTACTTC

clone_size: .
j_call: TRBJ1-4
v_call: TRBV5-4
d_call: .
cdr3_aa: CASNTGNANEKLFF
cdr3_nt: TGTGCCAGCAACACAGGGAACGCTAATGAAAAACTGTTTTTT

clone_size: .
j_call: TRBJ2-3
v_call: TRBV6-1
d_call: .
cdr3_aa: CASIGDYTSTDTQYF
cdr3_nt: TGTGCCAGCATAGGAGACTATACTTCCACAGATACGCAGTATTTT

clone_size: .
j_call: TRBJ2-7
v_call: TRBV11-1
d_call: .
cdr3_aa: CASSAPGTYEQYF
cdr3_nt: TGTGCCAGCAGCGCTCCCGGGACCTACGAGCAGTACTTC

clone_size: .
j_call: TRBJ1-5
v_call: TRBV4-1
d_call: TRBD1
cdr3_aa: CASSRYLPGQGDQPQHF
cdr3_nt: TGCGCCAGCAGCCGCTACCTTCCGGGACAGGGGGATCAGCCCCAGCATTTT

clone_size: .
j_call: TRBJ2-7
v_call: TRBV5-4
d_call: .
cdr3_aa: CASSSTGSYEQYF
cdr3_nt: TGTGCCAGCAGCTCAACAGGTTCTTACGAGCAGTACTTC

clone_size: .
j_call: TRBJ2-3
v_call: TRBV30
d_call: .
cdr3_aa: CAWSAGSTDTQYF
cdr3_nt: TGTGCCTGGAGTGCGGGAAGCACAGATACGCAGTATTTT

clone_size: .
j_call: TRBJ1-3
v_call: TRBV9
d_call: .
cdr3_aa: CASSVGDSSGNTIYF
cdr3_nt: TGTGCCAGCAGCGTAGGCGACAGCTCTGGAAACACCATATATTTT

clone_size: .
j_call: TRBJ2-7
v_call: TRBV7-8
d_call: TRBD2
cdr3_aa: CASSLSTGLAGYEQYF
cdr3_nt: TGTGCCAGCAGCTTATCCACGGGACTAGCGGGTTACGAGCAGTACTTC

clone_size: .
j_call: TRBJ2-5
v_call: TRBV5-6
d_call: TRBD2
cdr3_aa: CASSRLAEYQETQYF
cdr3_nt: TGTGCCAGCAGTAGGCTAGCGGAATACCAAGAGACCCAGTACTTC

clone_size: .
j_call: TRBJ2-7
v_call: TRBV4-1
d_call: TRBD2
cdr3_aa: CASSQEGTSVTYEQYF
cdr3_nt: TGCGCCAGCAGCCAAGAAGGGACTAGCGTAACCTACGAGCAGTACTTC

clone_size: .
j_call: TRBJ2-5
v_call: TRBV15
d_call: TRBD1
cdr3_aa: CATSRSPGQGEETQYF
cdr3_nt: TGTGCCACCAGCAGATCCCCGGGACAGGGGGAAGAGACCCAGTACTTC

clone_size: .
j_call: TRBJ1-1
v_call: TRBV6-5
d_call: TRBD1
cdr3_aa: CASSYSGTGIEAFF
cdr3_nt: TGTGCCAGCAGTTACTCCGGGACAGGAATTGAAGCTTTCTTT

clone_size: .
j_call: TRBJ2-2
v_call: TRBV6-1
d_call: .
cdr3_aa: CASSLFGGDNGELFF
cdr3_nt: TGTGCCAGCAGTCTCTTCGGGGGAGATAACGGGGAGCTGTTTTTT

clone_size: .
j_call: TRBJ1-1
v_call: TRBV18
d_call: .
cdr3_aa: CASSPPGDTEAFF
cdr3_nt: TGTGCCAGCTCACCACCCGGGGACACTGAAGCTTTCTTT

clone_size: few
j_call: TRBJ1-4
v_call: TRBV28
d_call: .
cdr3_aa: CASRPAQGRDEKLFF
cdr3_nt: TGTGCCAGCAGGCCAGCACAGGGTCGGGATGAAAAACTGTTTTTT

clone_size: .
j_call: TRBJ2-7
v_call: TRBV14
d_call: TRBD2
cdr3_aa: CASSPLGLAVSYEQYF
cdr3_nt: TGTGCCAGCAGCCCCTTGGGACTAGCGGTCTCCTACGAGCAGTACTTC

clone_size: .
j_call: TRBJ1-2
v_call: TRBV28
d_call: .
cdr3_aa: CASSFQGTDYGYTF
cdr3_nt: TGTGCCAGCAGTTTTCAGGGGACCGACTATGGCTACACCTTC

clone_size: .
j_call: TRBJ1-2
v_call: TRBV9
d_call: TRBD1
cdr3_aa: CASSVGTGPNYGYTF
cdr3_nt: TGTGCCAGCAGCGTAGGGACAGGGCCCAACTATGGCTACACCTTC

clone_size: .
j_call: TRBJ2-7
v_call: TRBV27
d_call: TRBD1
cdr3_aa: CASSLSRGSTGVEEQYF
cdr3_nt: TGTGCCAGCAGTTTAAGCCGGGGGTCGACAGGGGTGGAGGAGCAGTACTTC

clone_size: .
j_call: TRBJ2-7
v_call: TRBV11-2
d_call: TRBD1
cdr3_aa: CASSSGQGAYEQYF
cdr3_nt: TGTGCCAGCAGCTCGGGACAGGGGGCCTACGAGCAGTACTTC

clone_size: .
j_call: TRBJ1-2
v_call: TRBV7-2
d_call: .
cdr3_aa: CASSLDSLSNGYTF
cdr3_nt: TGTGCCAGCAGCTTAGACAGCCTTTCCAATGGCTACACCTTC

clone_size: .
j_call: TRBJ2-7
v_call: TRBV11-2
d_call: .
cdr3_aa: CASSNLTGTAYF
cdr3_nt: TGTGCCAGCAGCAACCTTACCGGGACTGCATACTTC

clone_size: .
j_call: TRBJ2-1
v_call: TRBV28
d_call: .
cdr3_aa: CASSLELAYNEQFF
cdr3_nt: TGTGCCAGCAGCTTGGAGTTAGCCTACAATGAGCAGTTCTTC